This is a list of T cell receptor beta chains from one sample in a study of blood T cell repertoires in COVID-19. Produced via immunoSEQ multiplex PCR; TCRdb's table is partial and in-frame only. The sample lists nearly 300,000 clones; over 85% were seen once. Sequenced material: PBMCs or T cells enriched from blood (not recorded which). All receptors come from a woman in her forties or fifties who had been exposed to COVID-19. The CDR3 runs from the conserved cysteine through the conserved F or W. Each record gives: D gene, J gene, V gene, CDR3 DNA, CDR3 protein. A D gene is named only where the DNA matches it firmly.

d_gene: NA; j_gene: TRBJ1-5; v_gene: TRBV7-2; CDR3nt: TGTGCCAGCAGCTCCTACAATCAGCCCCAGCATTTT; CDR3aa: CASSSYNQPQHF
d_gene: TRBD1; j_gene: TRBJ2-1; v_gene: TRBV18; CDR3nt: TGTGCCAGCTCACCCTCTACCGGACAGGCCGCTGAGCAGTTCTTC; CDR3aa: CASSPSTGQAAEQFF
d_gene: NA; j_gene: TRBJ2-5; v_gene: TRBV30; CDR3nt: TGTGCCTGGAGTGGGGGACTTCAAGAGACCCAGTACTTC; CDR3aa: CAWSGGLQETQYF
d_gene: TRBD2; j_gene: TRBJ2-5; v_gene: TRBV7-2; CDR3nt: TGTGCCAGCCAAACCGCACTAGCGGGGACAGAGACCCAGTACTTC; CDR3aa: CASQTALAGTETQYF
d_gene: NA; j_gene: TRBJ2-3; v_gene: TRBV10-3; CDR3nt: TGTGCCATCAGTCAAGGGGGGGCTAGCACAGATACGCAGTATTTT; CDR3aa: CAISQGGASTDTQYF
d_gene: TRBD1; j_gene: TRBJ1-5; v_gene: TRBV30; CDR3nt: TGTGCCTGGAGGGCCAAGGGGGCAGGGCCCAATCAGCCCCAGCATTTT; CDR3aa: CAWRAKGAGPNQPQHF
d_gene: NA; j_gene: TRBJ1-5; v_gene: TRBV2; CDR3nt: TGTGCCAGCAGTGCCTCTCCAGGGTATAGCAATCAGCCCCAGCATTTT; CDR3aa: CASSASPGYSNQPQHF
d_gene: NA; j_gene: TRBJ2-7; v_gene: TRBV19; CDR3nt: TGTGCCAGTAGGATGTCTCCCAGCTCCTACGAGCAGTACTTC; CDR3aa: CASRMSPSSYEQYF
d_gene: TRBD2; j_gene: TRBJ2-3; v_gene: TRBV6-5; CDR3nt: TGTGCCAGCAGTCCTAGCGGGGGCACAGATACGCAGTATTTT; CDR3aa: CASSPSGGTDTQYF
d_gene: TRBD2; j_gene: TRBJ2-7; v_gene: TRBV5-1; CDR3nt: TGCGCCAGCAGCCTCGGGGGAGCGGGGGACACCTACGAGCAGTACTTC; CDR3aa: CASSLGGAGDTYEQYF
d_gene: TRBD2; j_gene: TRBJ2-7; v_gene: TRBV5-8; CDR3nt: TGTGCCAGCAGGAAGCGGGGTAACTACGAGCAGTACTTC; CDR3aa: CASRKRGNYEQYF
d_gene: NA; j_gene: TRBJ1-1; v_gene: TRBV5-1; CDR3nt: TGCGCCAGCAGCTTTATGCCGGAGACTGAAGCTTTCTTT; CDR3aa: CASSFMPETEAFF
d_gene: TRBD2; j_gene: TRBJ2-5; v_gene: TRBV9; CDR3nt: TGTGCCAGCAGCGTAGGCGGAGCGGGGGGGGAGACCCAGTACTTC; CDR3aa: CASSVGGAGGETQYF
d_gene: NA; j_gene: TRBJ1-2; v_gene: TRBV7-9; CDR3nt: TGTGCCAGCAGCTTAGCATCAGGGCTGTATGGCTACACCTTC; CDR3aa: CASSLASGLYGYTF
d_gene: NA; j_gene: TRBJ2-5; v_gene: TRBV5-1; CDR3nt: TGCGCCAGCAGCTTGGGGGCAGGCATAGTAGAGACCCAGTACTTC; CDR3aa: CASSLGAGIVETQYF
d_gene: TRBD2; j_gene: TRBJ2-1; v_gene: TRBV27; CDR3nt: TGTGCCAGCAGTTCGGGGGGGCCGGACAATGAGCAGTTCTTC; CDR3aa: CASSSGGPDNEQFF
d_gene: TRBD2; j_gene: TRBJ2-7; v_gene: TRBV4-1; CDR3nt: TGCGCCAGCAGCCAAAAGACTAGCGGGTCCTACGAGCAGTACTTC; CDR3aa: CASSQKTSGSYEQYF
d_gene: NA; j_gene: TRBJ2-1; v_gene: TRBV27; CDR3nt: TGTGCCAGCAGTTACACATCCGGCCCGGTCCGCGGTGAGCAGTTCTTC; CDR3aa: CASSYTSGPVRGEQFF
d_gene: TRBD2; j_gene: TRBJ2-7; v_gene: TRBV19; CDR3nt: TGTGCCAGTAGTATCCGCTCCTCGGGGGGGGTCCCATCCTACGAGCAGTACTTC; CDR3aa: CASSIRSSGGVPSYEQYF
d_gene: TRBD1; j_gene: TRBJ2-7; v_gene: TRBV5-4; CDR3nt: TGTGCCAGCAGCGTCGGACAGGAGGCCTACGAGCAGTACTTC; CDR3aa: CASSVGQEAYEQYF
d_gene: TRBD1; j_gene: TRBJ2-2; v_gene: TRBV30; CDR3nt: TGTGCCTTCCCTGTCCAGGGGGCGGGCGGGGAGCTGTTTTTT; CDR3aa: CAFPVQGAGGELFF
d_gene: NA; j_gene: TRBJ2-2; v_gene: TRBV5-4; CDR3nt: TGTGCCAGCAGCGCGACAGGATCTGTCAACACCGGGGAGCTGTTTTTT; CDR3aa: CASSATGSVNTGELFF
d_gene: TRBD2; j_gene: TRBJ2-1; v_gene: TRBV7-8; CDR3nt: TGTGCCAGCAGCCCGGGGGCGACTAGCGGGGGGCCAGAGTACAATGAGCAGTTCTTC; CDR3aa: CASSPGATSGGPEYNEQFF
d_gene: NA; j_gene: TRBJ1-5; v_gene: TRBV2; CDR3nt: TGTGCCAGCAGTGGGACAGATAGCAATCAGCCCCAGCATTTT; CDR3aa: CASSGTDSNQPQHF
d_gene: TRBD1; j_gene: TRBJ1-1; v_gene: TRBV4-1; CDR3nt: TGCGCCAGCAGCCAAGAATTGCTGGACAGGGAAGGCGCTTTCTTT; CDR3aa: CASSQELLDREGAFF
d_gene: NA; j_gene: TRBJ1-6; v_gene: TRBV28; CDR3nt: TGTGCCAGTACAGGATCGAATTCACCCCTCCACTTT; CDR3aa: CASTGSNSPLHF
d_gene: NA; j_gene: TRBJ1-1; v_gene: TRBV7-9; CDR3nt: TGTGCCAGCAGCTCGGCTGGGGCGAACACTGAAGCTTTCTTT; CDR3aa: CASSSAGANTEAFF
d_gene: TRBD1; j_gene: TRBJ2-7; v_gene: TRBV2; CDR3nt: TGTGCCAGAGCCAAGAGGGGGCTGACGGACTACGAGCAGTACTTC; CDR3aa: CARAKRGLTDYEQYF
d_gene: TRBD1; j_gene: TRBJ1-2; v_gene: TRBV28; CDR3nt: TGTGCCAGCAGTTCAGGGGGCCCGTTTGGCTACACCTTC; CDR3aa: CASSSGGPFGYTF
d_gene: NA; j_gene: TRBJ1-3; v_gene: TRBV24-1; CDR3nt: TGTGCCACCAGTGGGGGGGTTGGAAACACCATATATTTT; CDR3aa: CATSGGVGNTIYF
d_gene: NA; j_gene: TRBJ2-1; v_gene: TRBV3-1/TRBV3-2; CDR3nt: TGTGCCAGCAGCCAAGTAGGACTTCGTGTGGATGAGCAGTTCTTC; CDR3aa: CASSQVGLRVDEQFF
d_gene: NA; j_gene: TRBJ2-7; v_gene: TRBV5-4; CDR3nt: TGTGCCAGCAGCTTGGACAAGTCCTACGAGCAGTACTTC; CDR3aa: CASSLDKSYEQYF
d_gene: NA; j_gene: TRBJ1-2; v_gene: TRBV3-1/TRBV3-2; CDR3nt: TGTGCCAGCAGCCGTGGGCAGGGAGGGTACTATGGCTACACCTTC; CDR3aa: CASSRGQGGYYGYTF
d_gene: TRBD1; j_gene: TRBJ1-2; v_gene: TRBV2; CDR3nt: TGTGCCAGCAGTAAAGACAGGGGGGACTATGGCTACACCTTC; CDR3aa: CASSKDRGDYGYTF
d_gene: TRBD2; j_gene: TRBJ2-2; v_gene: TRBV5-1; CDR3nt: TGCGCCAGCATCGGTGATAGCGGGGGGAACACCGGGGAGCTGTTTTTT; CDR3aa: CASIGDSGGNTGELFF
d_gene: TRBD1; j_gene: TRBJ1-3; v_gene: TRBV7-9; CDR3nt: TGTGCCAGCAGCCCCCGGGGGACAGGGGGCACGGGAAACACCATATATTTT; CDR3aa: CASSPRGTGGTGNTIYF
d_gene: TRBD2; j_gene: TRBJ2-2; v_gene: TRBV7-2; CDR3nt: TGTGCCAGCAGCTGGAGACTAGCGGGCCGTGAGGGGGAGCTGTTTTTT; CDR3aa: CASSWRLAGREGELFF
d_gene: TRBD2; j_gene: TRBJ2-1; v_gene: TRBV9; CDR3nt: TGTGCCAGCAGCGCAACTAGCGGGGGATCTTTCAATGAGCAGTTCTTC; CDR3aa: CASSATSGGSFNEQFF